Below are 21 T cell receptor beta chains sequenced from a single sample in a study of blood T cell repertoires in COVID-19. Profiling relied on immunoSEQ multiplex PCR, and the TCRdb table lists in-frame clones only, not all of them. The repertoire holds tens of thousands of clones, about 83% seen once, with approximately 15% in the top ten. Sequenced: peripheral blood. Receptor source: a man aged 40-50 years with acute or convalescent COVID-19.

The J gene is TRBJ2-1, the V gene TRBV18; possible D gene TRBD1, 5 bases. In germline, CDR1 is KGHSH, CDR2 LQKENI. The CDR3 contains 12 residues. The ends were cut back, 5 bases at V and 8 bases at J, with 10 bases in the middle. In DNA form, the CDR3 reads TGTGCCAGCTCAATTACAGGTCATGAGCAGTTCTTC. Translated: CASSITGHEQFF.

The chain couples TRBV2 to TRBJ1-5, with D uncertain. The V gene's germline CDR1 is SNHLY and CDR2 FYNNEI. Trimming took 5 bases from V and 0 from J, leaving 11 bases between them. CDR3 length equals 15 residues. CDR3 residues: CASSYNPYSNQPQHF. In DNA, the CDR3 is TGTGCCAGCAGTTACAATCCTTATAGCAATCAGCCCCAGCATTTT. The full variable domain, with the rest looked up from reference TRBV2 and TRBJ1-5, is EPEVTQTPSHQVTQMGQEVILRCVPISNHLYFYWYRQILGQKVEFLVSFYNNEISEKSEIFDDQFSVERPDGSNFTLKIRSTKLEDSAMYFCASSYNPYSNQPQHFGDGTRLSIL.

The sample holds a few counts of this clone. The chain combines TRBV5-4 with TRBJ2-1; 10 bases align to TRBD2. This CDR3 has 19 residues. J lost 4 bases, V lost 2 bases, and 15 bases had no gene match. Germline V gives CDR1 SGHNT, CDR2 YYREEE (reference sequence). CDR3 sequence: CASSFRRGSGGAGYNEQFF. CDR3 bases: TGTGCCAGCAGCTTTCGTCGTGGAAGCGGGGGGGCCGGGTACAATGAGCAGTTCTTC.

The genes are TRBV10-3 and TRBJ2-1; a weak D match, TRBD2 (5 bases). CDR1 and CDR2 from the germline V gene are ENHRY and SYGVKD. CDR3 size: 19 residues. Trimming removed 3 bases at V and 4 bases at J, with 25 bases between. Written as DNA, the CDR3 is TGTGCCATCAGTGACCTCGAGGTCGGCGGGTCGCCCCTTTACAATGAGCAGTTCTTC. This encodes CAISDLEVGGSPLYNEQFF.

The chain has TRBV9 and TRBJ1-2; D is ambiguous. Trimming stripped 4 bases from V and 3 bases from J, with 7 bases between. Germline V gives CDR1 SGDLS, CDR2 YYNGEE. The CDR3 extends over 12 amino acids. CDR3 amino acids: CASSPIHYGYTF. Here the CDR3 DNA reads TGTGCCAGCAGCCCTATACACTATGGCTACACCTTC.

The chain employs TRBV29-1 and TRBJ1-1; TRBD1 aligns across 8 bases. V lost 7 bases, J lost 5 bases, and 6 bases stayed unmatched. Germline CDR1 reads SQVTM; CDR2 reads ANQGSEA. The CDR3 spans 12 residues. CDR3 coding DNA: TGCAGCGCGAACAGGGGGGAGACTGAAGCTTTCTTT. Protein sequence: CSANRGETEAFF.

The chain is built from TRBV5-1 and TRBJ2-2; D is ambiguous. The V and J ends lost 1 base and 6 bases respectively, with 7 bases between them. The germline V gene has CDR1 SGHRS and CDR2 YFSETQ. The CDR3 has 13 residues. The CDR3 is CASSLLSPGELFF. DNA for the CDR3: TGCGCCAGCAGCTTGTTGAGCCCCGGGGAGCTGTTTTTT.

This clone was seen a single time. The genes are TRBV18 and TRBJ2-5, with TRBD1 matching 8 bases. This CDR3 contains 14 residues. J lost 3 bases, V lost 1 base, and 1 base had no gene match. The V gene's germline CDR1 is KGHSH and CDR2 LQKENI. The DNA of the CDR3 is TGTGCCAGCTCACCACTGGACAGGGAAGAGACCCAGTACTTC. Amino acid sequence: CASSPLDREETQYF.

J is TRBJ1-5 and V is TRBV7-9; unclear D gene. With 1 base removed from V and 10 bases from J, the gap between germline ends came to 14 bases. CDR3 length: 14 amino acids. The germline gives CDR1 SEHNR, CDR2 FQNEAQ (reference sequence). CDR3 in DNA: TGTGCCAGCAGCTTAGGAACCGTGGTGGCCCCCCAGCATTTT. Translated: CASSLGTVVAPQHF.

The chain links TRBV6-5 to TRBJ2-1; 8 bases map to TRBD2. This CDR3 has 15 residues. The J segment lost 7 bases and the V segment lost 5 bases, leaving 10 bases of the junction unmatched. Germline loops: CDR1 MNHEY, CDR2 SVGAGI. The CDR3 nucleotides read TGTGCCAGCAGTCCTTCGGGCGGGGGGCTGAATGAGCAGTTCTTC. This translates into CASSPSGGGLNEQFF.

The chain employs TRBV27 and TRBJ2-3, with D unclear. This CDR3 has 15 residues. V was cut by 0 bases and J by 2 bases, with 9 bases left in between. Germline-derived CDR1 and CDR2 are MNHEY and SMNVEV (reference sequence). The DNA for the CDR3 is TGTGCCAGCAGTTTATCCAGGATTCACACAGATACGCAGTATTTT. Residues: CASSLSRIHTDTQYF.

This chain uses TRBV5-8 with TRBJ2-1; 14 bases are shared with TRBD2. Per germline, CDR1 SGHTS and CDR2 YDEGEE. The junction had 9 bases not matched to a gene; V was cut back by 2 bases and J by 8 bases. CDR3 length equals 17 residues. The CDR3 sequence: CASSLGTSGSFVDEQFF. In DNA, the CDR3 is TGTGCCAGCAGCTTAGGGACTAGCGGGAGTTTTGTCGATGAGCAGTTCTTC. The full variable domain, completed using reference TRBV5-8 and TRBJ2-1, is EAGVTQSPTHLIKTRGQQATLRCSPISGHTSVYWYQQALGLGLQFLLWYDEGEERNRGNFPPRFSGRQFPNYSSELNVNALELEDSALYLCASSLGTSGSFVDEQFFGPGTRLTVL.

This rearrangement joins TRBV5-1 to TRBJ2-7; D might be TRBD2 (6 bases). Germline V CDR1 and CDR2: SGHRS, YFSETQ. The CDR3 runs 15 residues. Trimming pared 0 bases from V and 0 bases from J, leaving 10 bases between. The CDR3 region is CASSLDSGSSYEQYF. The CDR3 bases are TGCGCCAGCAGCTTGGATAGCGGAAGCTCCTACGAGCAGTACTTC.

The V gene is TRBV5-8, the J gene TRBJ1-1, with D possibly being TRBD1 (6 bases). Germline V CDR1 and CDR2: SGHTS, YDEGEE. The CDR3 length is 15 residues. V shed 4 bases and J shed 0 bases, with 13 bases lying between them. The CDR3 here is CASSIQGIMNTEAFF. The CDR3 DNA reads TGTGCCAGCAGCATACAGGGAATCATGAACACTGAAGCTTTCTTT.

This clone was found once. The chain joins TRBV24-1 to TRBJ2-1; D possibly corresponds to TRBD2 (5 bases). V was shortened by 3 bases and J by 4 bases, with 15 bases between the two germline ends. The CDR3 sequence is 16 residues long. CDR1 KGHDR and CDR2 SFDVKD come from the germline V gene. The CDR3 nucleotides are TGTGCCACCAGTGATAGGACTGCGCACCAATACAATGAGCAGTTCTTC. The encoded protein is CATSDRTAHQYNEQFF.

The gene calls are TRBV3-1 (or the pseudogene TRBV3-2) and TRBJ2-1, with 11 positions matching TRBD2. The CDR3 runs to 20 residues. Per the germline V gene, CDR1 is LGHDT and CDR2 is YNNKEL (reference sequence). V gave up 1 base and J gave up 7 bases; unmatched junction bases: 18. The CDR3 DNA reads TGTGCCAGCAGCCAAGTCCTAGCGGGGGGCACGGTGCGAAATGCGAATGAGCAGTTCTTC. Its protein product is CASSQVLAGGTVRNANEQFF.

This clone was detected only a few times. This chain joins TRBV10-1 and TRBJ1-1; D remains ambiguous. Trimming left V 11 bases short and J 3 bases short, with 16 bases between. The CDR3 extends over 13 amino acids. CDR1 is WNHNN, CDR2 SYGVQD, per germline (reference sequence). DNA of the CDR3: TGCGCCTCAAGTAAAGCGGGGTACACTGAAGCTTTCTTT. Translation: CASSKAGYTEAFF.

This clone was counted a single time. The genes are TRBV5-8 and TRBJ2-7; D is possibly TRBD1 (6 bases). Germline V gene data show CDR1 as SGHTS and CDR2 as YDEGEE. The CDR3 covers 13 residues. Trimming pared 1 base from V and 3 bases from J, leaving 8 bases between. The CDR3 here is CASSLSQGYEQYF. As DNA, the CDR3 is TGTGCCAGCAGCTTGTCACAGGGCTACGAGCAGTACTTC.

Note on this clone: The same CDR3 arises from other DNA sequences in this sample as well. The chain couples TRBV3-1 (or the pseudogene TRBV3-2) to TRBJ2-7, with D possibly being TRBD2 (7 bases). Germline V gene data show CDR1 as LGHDT and CDR2 as YNNKEL (reference sequence). V was trimmed by 1 base and J by 9 bases, leaving 16 bases between them. CDR3 size: 14 residues. The CDR3 sequence: CASSQGTGGGGQYV. DNA for the CDR3: TGTGCCAGCAGCCAAGGGACTGGGGGCGGGGGGCAGTACGTC.

This chain links TRBV11-2 with TRBJ2-2; D possibly corresponds to TRBD1 (5 bases). Trimming cost V 6 bases and J 4 bases, with 15 bases left between them. The CDR3 spans 15 residues. Germline values: CDR1 SGHAT, CDR2 FQNNGV. The CDR3 spells CASRSLTGRTGELFF. The CDR3 nucleotides read TGTGCCAGCAGATCACTCACAGGTCGCACCGGGGAGCTGTTTTTT.

The chain combines TRBV10-3 with TRBJ2-5; a weak D match, TRBD1 (7 bases). This CDR3 spans 17 amino acids. V lost 8 bases, J lost 5 bases, and 27 bases lay in between. Looked up from germline, CDR1 is ENHRY and CDR2 is SYGVKD. In DNA form, the CDR3 reads TGTGCCATCTCCGCCGAAGGAGGGGGCGCGAAGGCCGAGACCCAGTACTTC. Its translation: CAISAEGGGAKAETQYF.